These 27 T cell receptor beta chains share one sample of origin, sequenced in a study of long-term antiretroviral therapy in people with HIV. With survey level as its setting, the immunoSEQ assay was v3.0. The method was immunoSEQ multiplex PCR; TCRdb's version includes in-frame clones alone and lacks a portion of them. The sample includes under 14,000 clones, 65% to 85% of them seen just once. The input for sequencing was unsorted PBMCs, taken 1.8 years after starting antiretroviral therapy. These receptors were taken from a man in his forties with HIV.

This clone was observed a few times. In DNA, the CDR3 is TGTGCCAGCAGCTTGGTGCAGCGCGTCGAGCAGTACTTC. Translating it yields CASSLVQRVEQYF. The V call is TRBV5-6, the J call TRBJ2-7; no clear D. The CDR3 sequence is 13 residues long. The V and J ends lost 0 bases and 6 bases respectively, with 10 bases between them. Germline V gene lookup returns CDR1 SGHDT and CDR2 YYEEEE.

The rearrangement links TRBV15 to TRBJ1-2; 8 bases agree with TRBD1. V gave up 4 bases and J gave up 4 bases; unmatched junction bases: 8. CDR3 size: 15 residues. Germline values: CDR1 LNHNV, CDR2 YYDKDF (reference sequence). The CDR3 region is CATSIDRGSGYGYTF. In DNA form, the CDR3 reads TGTGCCACCAGCATCGACAGGGGATCGGGCTATGGCTACACCTTC.

V and J are TRBV7-9 and TRBJ2-1, with no clear D. Germline V gives CDR1 SEHNR, CDR2 FQNEAQ (reference sequence). V lost 1 base and J 10 bases, leaving 8 bases between the germline ends. This CDR3 contains 12 residues. CDR3 sequence reads: CASSLDSYEQFF. The CDR3 DNA sequence: TGTGCCAGCAGCTTAGACAGCTACGAGCAGTTCTTC.

The chain employs TRBV9 and TRBJ1-4; TRBD1 might be the D (5 bases). Germline V gene lookup returns CDR1 SGDLS and CDR2 YYNGEE. The CDR3 has 14 residues. Trimming removed 0 bases from V and 6 bases from J, with 9 bases in between. The CDR3 region is CASSVGQGYEKLFF. The CDR3 DNA follows: TGTGCCAGCAGCGTAGGGCAGGGCTATGAAAAACTGTTTTTT.

The V call is TRBV7-4, the J call TRBJ2-7, with TRBD1 matching over 7 bases. From germline, CDR1 is SGHVT and CDR2 SQSDAQ. This CDR3 contains 17 residues. V lost 2 bases, J lost 3 bases, and 13 bases stayed unmatched. CDR3: CASSLSVERGLFYEQYF. The CDR3 bases are TGTGCCAGCAGCTTATCAGTCGAGAGGGGGCTTTTCTACGAGCAGTACTTC.

The chain employs TRBV5-6 and TRBJ2-2; 7 bases line up with TRBD1. The CDR3 spans 16 residues. Germline CDR1 SGHDT, CDR2 YYEEEE. The ends lost 4 bases at V and 1 base at J; junction bases unmatched: 7. CDR3 residues: CASSPTGIRNTGELFF. CDR3 bases: TGTGCCAGCAGCCCGACAGGGATAAGGAACACCGGGGAGCTGTTTTTT.

The chain links TRBV13 to TRBJ2-7; TRBD2 matches 10 bases. The CDR3 sequence is 14 residues long. Germline lookup yields CDR1 PRHDT and CDR2 FYEKMQ (reference sequence). J was trimmed by 3 bases and V by 3 bases; bases with no gene match: 2. In DNA form, the CDR3 reads TGTGCCAGCAGCTTTCTAGCGGGGGACTACGAGCAGTACTTC. This codes for CASSFLAGDYEQYF. The whole variable domain, remainder taken from reference TRBV13 and TRBJ2-7, is AAGVIQSPRHLIKEKRETATLKCYPIPRHDTVYWYQQGPGQDPQFLISFYEKMQSDKGSIPDRFSAQQFSDYHSELNMSSLELGDSALYFCASSFLAGDYEQYFGPGTRLTVT.

The CDR3 region has the DNA TGTGCCAGCAGCTCGGGACAGGGGGCGGTTGAGCAGTTCTTC. Residues: CASSSGQGAVEQFF. The rearrangement links TRBV7-3 to TRBJ2-1; 12 bases are shared with TRBD1. The CDR3 loop spans 14 amino acids. CDR1 is SGHTA, CDR2 FQGTGA, per germline. The V segment lost 4 bases and the J segment 9 bases; nucleotides outside the gene matches: 4.

The chain uses TRBV19 and TRBJ2-2; no reliable D call. The germline gives CDR1 LNHDA, CDR2 SQIVND (reference sequence). V was clipped by 1 base and J by 2 bases, with 8 bases between them. The CDR3 totals 15 residues. The CDR3 region has the DNA TGTGCCAGTAGTATAGCTGGGATTAACACCGGGGAGCTGTTTTTT. Its translation is CASSIAGINTGELFF.

The rearrangement links TRBV29-1 to TRBJ2-2; no definite D call. V was trimmed by 4 bases and J by 1 base, leaving 4 bases between them. The CDR3 runs to 12 residues. The germline V gene encodes CDR1 SQVTM and CDR2 ANQGSEA. The CDR3 is CSVAENTGELFF. CDR3 sequence (DNA): TGCAGCGTTGCGGAGAACACCGGGGAGCTGTTTTTT.

CDR3 DNA sequence: TGTGCCAGCAGCAGAAGGACAGGGACAGATACGCAGTATTTT. Its translation is CASSRRTGTDTQYF. The chain couples TRBV9 to TRBJ2-3, with TRBD1 identical over 8 bases. This CDR3 comprises 14 residues. Per the germline V gene, CDR1 is SGDLS and CDR2 is YYNGEE. V gave up 4 bases and J gave up 3 bases; unmatched junction bases: 4.

The V and J genes are TRBV7-2 and TRBJ1-5; 11 nucleotides line up with TRBD1. This CDR3 contains 15 residues. V was pared by 3 bases and J by 6 bases, with 4 bases of the junction left unmatched. In germline, CDR1 is SGHTA, CDR2 FQGNSA. CDR3 DNA: TGTGCCAGCAGCTTGGGGACAGGGGGAAGTCAGCCCCAGCATTTT. As protein: CASSLGTGGSQPQHF.

The chain combines TRBV19 with TRBJ2-7, with D uncertain. CDR1 is LNHDA and CDR2 is SQIVND in the germline V gene (reference sequence). The CDR3 runs 14 residues. V lost 3 bases, J lost 3 bases, and 12 bases lay in between. Here the CDR3 DNA reads TGTGCCAGTAGTATGAAGGAATCCGACTACGAGCAGTACTTC. Encoded protein: CASSMKESDYEQYF.

The chain carries TRBV2 and TRBJ1-1, with D uncertain. The germline gives CDR1 SNHLY, CDR2 FYNNEI. Between the trimmed V and J ends, which lost 6 bases and 5 bases, there was a span of 19 bases. The CDR3 loop spans 15 amino acids. This CDR3 is CASRATAGRGTEAFF. The CDR3 DNA is TGTGCCAGCAGAGCTACAGCTGGGAGAGGAACTGAAGCTTTCTTT.

This chain connects TRBV25-1 to TRBJ1-4, with D uncertain. Germline lookup yields CDR1 MGHDK and CDR2 SYGVNS. V was clipped by 2 bases and J by 8 bases, with 18 bases between them. The CDR3 length is 16 residues. CDR3 loop: CASSEVRHGMEEKLFF. CDR3 coding DNA: TGTGCCAGCAGTGAAGTTCGTCACGGGATGGAGGAAAAACTGTTTTTT.

The chain uses TRBV27 and TRBJ2-1, with D maybe TRBD2 (6 bases). V lost 2 bases, J lost 0 bases, and 20 bases lay in between. Germline loops: CDR1 MNHEY, CDR2 SMNVEV (reference sequence). The CDR3 length is 19 residues. In nucleotides, the CDR3 is TGTGCCAGCAGTTTAAAGAGTAGCGGATGGTCCTTCTCCTACAATGAGCAGTTCTTC. Amino acids: CASSLKSSGWSFSYNEQFF.

The V call is TRBV7-8, the J call TRBJ1-2; D not certain. CDR1 is SGHVS and CDR2 is FQNEAQ in the germline V gene. V lost 5 bases and J 4 bases, leaving 17 bases between the germline ends. CDR3 length: 15 residues. Here the CDR3 DNA reads TGTGCCAGCAGCCCCCCCGTGACGGGTTCCTATGGCTACACCTTC. Translating it yields CASSPPVTGSYGYTF. Complete variable domain (other parts from reference TRBV7-8 and TRBJ1-2): GAGVSQSPRYKVAKRGQDVALRCDPISGHVSLFWYQQALGQGPEFLTYFQNEAQLDKSGLPSDRFFAERPEGSVSTLKIQRTQQEDSAVYLCASSPPVTGSYGYTFGSGTRLTVV.

The rearrangement uses TRBV19 and TRBJ1-5; no definite D call. V shed 5 bases and J shed 9 bases, with 14 bases lying between them. Germline CDR1 LNHDA, CDR2 SQIVND (reference sequence). CDR3 length: 13 residues. The CDR3 DNA is TGTGCCAGTAGTGGCTCACGGGGAGGGCCCCAGCATTTT. Amino acids: CASSGSRGGPQHF. The complete variable domain, with remaining parts taken from reference TRBV19 and TRBJ1-5, reads DGGITQSPKYLFRKEGQNVTLSCEQNLNHDAMYWYRQDPGQGLRLIYYSQIVNDFQKGDIAEGYSVSREKKESFPLTVTSAQKNPTAFYLCASSGSRGGPQHFGDGTRLSIL.

The rearrangement uses TRBV5-4 and TRBJ2-1; D possibly corresponds to TRBD1 (6 bases). Trimming shortened V by 0 bases and J by 3 bases, and 7 bases separated the two germline ends. This CDR3 region has 14 residues. The germline V gene has CDR1 SGHNT and CDR2 YYREEE (reference sequence). The CDR3 DNA is TGTGCCAGCAGCTTGGCAGGGGTCTACAATGAGCAGTTCTTC. Encoded protein: CASSLAGVYNEQFF.

This clone occurred a few times. This chain uses TRBV2 with TRBJ1-5; D is unresolved. The CDR3 totals 12 residues. The germline gives CDR1 SNHLY, CDR2 FYNNEI. The germline V and J ends were trimmed by 7 bases and 9 bases, with 13 bases remaining between them. The CDR3 sequence is CASNEPDGPQHF. CDR3 in DNA: TGTGCCAGCAACGAACCCGATGGGCCCCAGCATTTT.

The rearrangement links TRBV7-3 to TRBJ2-7; possible D gene TRBD2, 5 bases. The germline gives CDR1 SGHTA, CDR2 FQGTGA. There are 16 residues in the CDR3. V lost 5 bases and J 5 bases, leaving 22 bases between the germline ends. This chain's CDR3 is CASSQDLSRGRDEQYF. The CDR3 nucleotides read TGTGCCAGCAGCCAAGACCTTTCTAGAGGGCGGGACGAGCAGTACTTC.

This rearrangement joins TRBV5-6 to TRBJ2-1; TRBD2 agrees at 15 bases. The CDR3 totals 15 residues. The germline V gene encodes CDR1 SGHDT and CDR2 YYEEEE. The V and J ends lost 4 bases and 15 bases, in that order; junction bases with no gene match: 11. The CDR3 nucleotides read TGTGCCAGCAGCGACCTAGGACTAGCGGGAGGGCAGTCGTTCTTC. Translated: CASSDLGLAGGQSFF.

The V and J genes are TRBV15 and TRBJ1-4; D is unresolved. V was clipped by 1 base and J by 2 bases, with 5 bases between them. This CDR3 contains 14 residues. Germline V gene sequence: CDR1 LNHNV, CDR2 YYDKDF (reference sequence). CDR3 region: CATSRGGTNEKLFF. Written as DNA, the CDR3 is TGTGCCACCAGCAGAGGGGGTACTAATGAAAAACTGTTTTTT.

This chain links TRBV5-6 with TRBJ2-5; 8 bases fit TRBD1. Germline assignment: CDR1 SGHDT and CDR2 YYEEEE. The CDR3 is made up of 13 amino acids. The V gene end was trimmed by 8 bases and the J gene end by 5 bases; junction bases not matched to a gene: 8. Here the CDR3 DNA reads TGTGCCAGTTACCAGGGGGCGCAGGAGACCCAGTACTTC. Encoded protein: CASYQGAQETQYF. The variable domain in full, completed from reference TRBV5-6 and TRBJ2-5, reads DAGVTQSPTHLIKTRGQQVTLRCSPKSGHDTVSWYQQALGQGPQFIFQYYEEEERQRGNFPDRFSGHQFPNYSSELNVNALLLGDSALYLCASYQGAQETQYFGPGTRLLVL.

The rearrangement joins TRBV7-2 to TRBJ2-5; a weak D match, TRBD1 (5 bases). CDR3 length equals 13 residues. The germline V and J ends were trimmed by 6 bases and 4 bases, with 12 bases remaining between them. Germline loops: CDR1 SGHTA, CDR2 FQGNSA. The CDR3 here is CASRIRVLETQYF. The CDR3, as DNA: TGTGCCAGCAGGATCAGGGTGTTAGAGACCCAGTACTTC.

The chain recombines TRBV7-2 with TRBJ1-5; D perhaps matches TRBD1 (6 bases). Germline V gives CDR1 SGHTA, CDR2 FQGNSA. The ends were cut back, 1 base at V and 7 bases at J, with 11 bases in the middle. The CDR3 runs 14 residues. The DNA for the CDR3 is TGTGCCAGCAGCTTAGGCCAGGGGCCCCAGCCCCAGCATTTT. Amino acids: CASSLGQGPQPQHF.

The rearrangement uses TRBV11-2 and TRBJ2-4, with TRBD2 matching 9 bases. Per the germline V gene, CDR1 is SGHAT and CDR2 is FQNNGV. The V gene end was trimmed by 5 bases and the J gene end by 0 bases; junction bases not matched to a gene: 11. This CDR3 contains 18 residues. Here the CDR3 reads CASSSRLAETLAKNIQYF. DNA for the CDR3: TGTGCCAGCAGCAGCAGACTAGCGGAGACCTTAGCCAAAAACATTCAGTACTTC.